This is a list of T cell receptor beta chains from one sample in a study of siplizumab effects on memory and regulatory T cells. Profiled with immunoSEQ multiplex PCR; TCRdb holds only in-frame clones, not every one. The table records about 91,000 clones, 80% to 95% of them present only once. Sequenced input: CD8+ T cells sorted from blood. All receptors come from a human donor in good health. CDR3s include the opening cysteine and the closing phenylalanine or tryptophan. Fields, in order: J gene, clone size, D gene, V gene, CDR3 DNA, CDR3 protein. The D gene is left open where the match is weak. Not every row has a clone size; where given, it reads once, few, many or a size class.

TRBJ1-2 | . | TRBD1 | TRBV5-6 | TGTGCCAGCAGCGACACGACAGGGCTCCCTCACCACCCTAACTATGGCTACACCTTC | CASSDTTGLPHHPNYGYTF
TRBJ1-2 | . | TRBD1 | TRBV19 | TGTGCCAGTAGTTCGAGGACAGGACGGGGCTACACCTTC | CASSSRTGRGYTF
TRBJ2-2 | . | TRBD1 | TRBV9 | TGTGCCAGCAGCGCCAGACAGGGGGACACCGGGGAGCTGTTTTTT | CASSARQGDTGELFF
TRBJ1-3 | . | . | TRBV14 | TGTGCCAGCAGCCAAGGCTTGCCAGGCCACTCTGGAAACACCATATATTTT | CASSQGLPGHSGNTIYF
TRBJ1-4 | . | TRBD1 | TRBV9 | TGTGCCAGCAGCGAAGGGGGACAGGGCGGCGAAAAACTGTTTTTT | CASSEGGQGGEKLFF
TRBJ2-1 | . | TRBD1 | TRBV4-3 | TGCGCCAGCAGCCAAACGGGACAGGTCTACAATGAGCAGTTCTTC | CASSQTGQVYNEQFF
TRBJ2-1 | . | TRBD2 | TRBV4-1 | TGCGCCAGCAGCCAGCTTGAGCGGGGCTCCTACAATGAGCAGTTCTTC | CASSQLERGSYNEQFF
TRBJ2-5 | . | TRBD2 | TRBV5-6 | TGTGCCAGCAGCTTTCGAGGGCGGGGGTTAGAGACCCAGTACTTC | CASSFRGRGLETQYF
TRBJ2-1 | . | TRBD2 | TRBV7-9 | TGTGCCAGCAGCCGGCCGATGCGGGACTACTACAATGAGCAGTTCTTC | CASSRPMRDYYNEQFF
TRBJ2-1 | . | TRBD2 | TRBV5-4 | TGTGCCAGCAGCTTTGAGCGGGGGGTACACAATGAGCAGTTCTTC | CASSFERGVHNEQFF
TRBJ2-1 | . | . | TRBV30 | TGTGCCTGGAGTGTAGTACTCTCCTACAATGAGCAGTTCTTC | CAWSVVLSYNEQFF
TRBJ2-1 | . | TRBD2 | TRBV9 | TGTGCCAGCAGCGATGCGGGAGGAGCCTACAATGAGCAGTTCTTC | CASSDAGGAYNEQFF
TRBJ2-7 | . | TRBD2 | TRBV5-6 | TGTGCCAGCAGCCCGGGACTAGCGGGAGTACGGTACTTC | CASSPGLAGVRYF
TRBJ2-1 | . | TRBD2 | TRBV27 | TGTGCCAGCAGTTTATCGACTAGCGGGAGGGAGCAGTTCTTC | CASSLSTSGREQFF
TRBJ2-5 | few | . | TRBV7-2 | TGTGCCAGCAGCTTAGGTGGCGGGCGAGAGACCCAGTACTTC | CASSLGGGRETQYF
TRBJ2-7 | . | . | TRBV4-2 | TGTGCCAGCAGCCAAGAAGAGAGAAACTACGAGCAGTACTTC | CASSQEERNYEQYF
TRBJ1-3 | . | TRBD1 | TRBV6-1 | TGTGCCAGCAGTTCCGGACAGGTCCGAGGAAACACCATATATTTT | CASSSGQVRGNTIYF
TRBJ2-1 | once | TRBD2 | TRBV27 | TGTGCCAGCAGTCTAGCGGGAGCCTACAATGAGCAGTTCTTC | CASSLAGAYNEQFF
TRBJ2-3 | . | . | TRBV14 | TGTGCCAGCAGCCAAGTTCAGGGGCCAGATACGCAGTATTTT | CASSQVQGPDTQYF
TRBJ1-1 | . | TRBD1 | TRBV6-1 | TGTGCCAGCAGCAGGGGGCGGACTCTTGAAGCTTTCTTT | CASSRGRTLEAFF
TRBJ2-7 | . | TRBD1 | TRBV28 | TGTGCCAGCAGTCAAGGGACAGGGGGCTACGAGCAGTACTTC | CASSQGTGGYEQYF
TRBJ2-1 | . | . | TRBV4-1 | TGCGCCAGCAGCCAAGCCAACAATGAGCAGTTCTTC | CASSQANNEQFF
TRBJ2-7 | . | . | TRBV19 | TGTGCCAGTAGTATAGGCCCGGGGACCGTCGTGGACTTC | CASSIGPGTVVDF
TRBJ2-1 | . | . | TRBV5-6 | TGTGCCAGCAGCTTGGTCTCGTATGAGCAGTTCTTC | CASSLVSYEQFF
TRBJ2-7 | . | TRBD1 | TRBV9 | TGTGCCAGCAGCGAAGGGGACAGCCCCTACGAGCAGTACTTC | CASSEGDSPYEQYF
TRBJ2-2 | . | . | TRBV7-2 | TGTGCCAGCAGCCTAGAGGGCGCCGGGGAGCTGTTTTTT | CASSLEGAGELFF
TRBJ2-3 | . | TRBD2 | TRBV10-2 | TGCGCCAGCAGTACTAGCGTGGGCACAGATACGCAGTATTTT | CASSTSVGTDTQYF
TRBJ2-7 | once | TRBD1 | TRBV7-9 | TGTGCCAGCAGCTTGCCGGGACAGGGTCGCCACGAGCAGTACTTC | CASSLPGQGRHEQYF
TRBJ2-7 | . | TRBD1 | TRBV4-1 | TGCGCCAGCAGCCAAGATCGGACAGGGGTGGCCTACGAGCAGTACTTC | CASSQDRTGVAYEQYF
TRBJ2-3 | once | . | TRBV7-9 | TGTGCCAGCAGTTCCCGGGACATCGCTAGCACAGATACGCAGTATTTT | CASSSRDIASTDTQYF
TRBJ1-1 | . | . | TRBV6-1 | TGTGCCATCACCGACGAGAACACTGAAGCTTTCTTT | CAITDENTEAFF
TRBJ2-7 | . | . | TRBV19 | TGTGCCAGTAGTATAGCGGGGAGCTCCTACGAGCAGTACTTC | CASSIAGSSYEQYF